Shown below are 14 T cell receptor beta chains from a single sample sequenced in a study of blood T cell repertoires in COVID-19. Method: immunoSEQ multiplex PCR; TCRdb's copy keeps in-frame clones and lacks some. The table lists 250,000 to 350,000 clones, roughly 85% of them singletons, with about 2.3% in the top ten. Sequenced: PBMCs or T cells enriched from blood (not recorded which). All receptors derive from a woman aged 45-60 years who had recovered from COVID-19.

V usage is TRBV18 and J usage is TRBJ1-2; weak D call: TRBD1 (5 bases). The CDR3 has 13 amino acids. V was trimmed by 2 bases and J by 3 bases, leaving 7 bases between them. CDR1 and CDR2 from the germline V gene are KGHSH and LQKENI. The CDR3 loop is CASSPDRYYGYTF. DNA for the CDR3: TGTGCCAGCTCACCAGACAGATACTATGGCTACACCTTC.

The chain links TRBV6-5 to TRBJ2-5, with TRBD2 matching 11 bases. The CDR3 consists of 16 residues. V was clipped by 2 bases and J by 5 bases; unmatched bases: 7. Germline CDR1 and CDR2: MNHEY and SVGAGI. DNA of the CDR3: TGTGCCAGCAGTTACGGGGGGACTAGCGGTAGGGAGACCCAGTACTTC. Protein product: CASSYGGTSGRETQYF.

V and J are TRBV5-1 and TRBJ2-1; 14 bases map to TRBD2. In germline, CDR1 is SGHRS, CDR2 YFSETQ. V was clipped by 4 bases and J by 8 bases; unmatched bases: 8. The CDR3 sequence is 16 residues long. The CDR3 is CASSGGLAGAFDEQFF. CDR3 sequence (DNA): TGCGCCAGCAGCGGGGGACTAGCGGGAGCTTTCGATGAGCAGTTCTTC.

CDR3: CASSESGVPNEKLFF. The CDR3 DNA is TGTGCCAGCAGTGAATCCGGTGTCCCTAATGAAAAACTGTTTTTT. The V gene is TRBV2, the J gene TRBJ1-4; D is unresolved. Per the germline V gene, CDR1 is SNHLY and CDR2 is FYNNEI. The CDR3 sequence is 15 residues long. Trimming cost V 2 bases and J 3 bases, with 10 bases left between them.

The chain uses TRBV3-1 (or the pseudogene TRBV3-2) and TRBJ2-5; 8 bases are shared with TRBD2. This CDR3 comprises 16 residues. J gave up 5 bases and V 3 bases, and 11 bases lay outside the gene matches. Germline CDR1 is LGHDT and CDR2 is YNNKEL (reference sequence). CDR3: CASSHLGRREEETQYF. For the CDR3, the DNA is TGTGCCAGCAGCCACCTCGGGAGGCGGGAGGAGGAGACCCAGTACTTC.

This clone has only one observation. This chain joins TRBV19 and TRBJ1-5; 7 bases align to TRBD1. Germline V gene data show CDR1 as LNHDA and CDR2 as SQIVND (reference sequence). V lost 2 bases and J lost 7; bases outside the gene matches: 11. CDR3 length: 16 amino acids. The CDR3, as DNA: TGTGCCAGTAGTATATTTCAGGGGGTGTCCGAACAGCCCCAGCATTTT. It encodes CASSIFQGVSEQPQHF.

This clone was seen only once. The CDR3 protein is CASTRTGPHNEQFF. Here the CDR3 DNA reads TGTGCCAGCACTCGGACAGGGCCCCACAATGAGCAGTTCTTC. This chain joins TRBV6-6 and TRBJ2-1; 8 bases are a match to TRBD1. J was trimmed by 5 bases and V by 7 bases; bases with no gene match: 7. Germline V gene sequence: CDR1 MNHNY, CDR2 SVGAGI (reference sequence). The CDR3 is 14 amino acids.

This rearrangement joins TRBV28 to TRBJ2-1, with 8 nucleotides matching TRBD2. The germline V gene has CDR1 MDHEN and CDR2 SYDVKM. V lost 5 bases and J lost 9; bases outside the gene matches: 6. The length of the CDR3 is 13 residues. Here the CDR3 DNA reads TGTGCCAGCAGTCGGCACGGGAGGGGTGAGCAGTTCTTC. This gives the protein CASSRHGRGEQFF.

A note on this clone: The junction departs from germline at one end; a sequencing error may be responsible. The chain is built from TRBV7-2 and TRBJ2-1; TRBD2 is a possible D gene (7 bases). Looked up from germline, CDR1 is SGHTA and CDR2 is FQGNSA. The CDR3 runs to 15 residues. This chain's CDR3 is CASTLQGGSYNEQFF. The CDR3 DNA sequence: TGTGCCAGCACCTTACAGGGAGGGTCCTACAATGAGCAGTTCTTC. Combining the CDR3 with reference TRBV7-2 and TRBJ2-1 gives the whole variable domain GAGVSQSPSNKVTEKGKDVELRCDPISGHTALYWYRQSLGQGLEFLIYFQGNSAPDKSGLPSDRFSAERTGGSVSTLTIQRTQQEDSAVYLCASTLQGGSYNEQFFGPGTRLTVL.

Here the CDR3 reads CASSLYGAETQYF. CDR3 bases: TGTGCCAGCAGTTTGTACGGAGCAGAGACCCAGTACTTC. The chain joins TRBV12-3 or TRBV12-4 to TRBJ2-5; D not certain. Trimming took off 3 bases at V and 4 bases at J, with 9 bases between the two ends. There are 13 residues in the CDR3.

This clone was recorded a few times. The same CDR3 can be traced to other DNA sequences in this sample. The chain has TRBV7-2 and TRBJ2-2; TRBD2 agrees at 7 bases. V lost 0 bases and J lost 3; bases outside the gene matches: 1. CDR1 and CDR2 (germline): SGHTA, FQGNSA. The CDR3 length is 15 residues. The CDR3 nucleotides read TGTGCCAGCAGCTTAGCCCTAGCGGACACCGGGGAGCTGTTTTTT. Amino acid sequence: CASSLALADTGELFF.

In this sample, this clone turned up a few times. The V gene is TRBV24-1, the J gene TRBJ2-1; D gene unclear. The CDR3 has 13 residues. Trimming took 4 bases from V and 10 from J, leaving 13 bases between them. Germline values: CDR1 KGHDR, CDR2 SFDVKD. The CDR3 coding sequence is TGTGCCACCAGTGACCACTTCGTCAGGGAGCAGTTCTTC. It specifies CATSDHFVREQFF.

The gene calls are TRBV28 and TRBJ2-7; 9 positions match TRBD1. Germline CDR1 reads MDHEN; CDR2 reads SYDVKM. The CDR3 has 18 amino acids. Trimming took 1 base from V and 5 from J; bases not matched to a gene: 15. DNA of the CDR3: TGTGCCAGCAGTTTATTCCGTCCGGGACAGGGAGGGTTTGACGAGCAGTACTTC. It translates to CASSLFRPGQGGFDEQYF. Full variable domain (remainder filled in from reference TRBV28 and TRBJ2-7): DVKVTQSSRYLVKRTGEKVFLECVQDMDHENMFWYRQDPGLGLRLIYFSYDVKMKEKGDIPEGYSVSREKKERFSLILESASTNQTSMYLCASSLFRPGQGGFDEQYFGPGTRLTVT.

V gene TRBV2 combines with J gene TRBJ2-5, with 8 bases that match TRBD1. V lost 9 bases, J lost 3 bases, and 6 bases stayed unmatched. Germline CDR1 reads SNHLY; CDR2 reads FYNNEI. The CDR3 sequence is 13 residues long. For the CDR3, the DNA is TGTGCCAGTACCTTGACAGGGGAAGAGACCCAGTACTTC. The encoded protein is CASTLTGEETQYF.